The 6 T cell receptor beta chains below come from one sample, sequenced in a study of shared clonotypes between healthy human individuals (dated by TCRdb to the early 2020s). The library was produced with the immunoSEQ multiplex PCR assay. Sourced from immuneACCESS, this table was stored by TCRdb with only in-frame sequences that have V and J called. A share of the clones is absent; for the studies checked, an unresolved V gene accounts for under half, and the remainder has no known explanation. Recorded for this sample are roughly 760,000 clones; approximately 79% of them occurred a single time. The ten largest account for more than 1.5% of the sample. Sequences were obtained from memory CD4+ T cells sorted from blood. The sample's cell subset or site label, in plain terms: CD45RA-negative fraction. These TCRs come from a young woman in good health.

V is TRBV6-1 and J is TRBJ2-7, with TRBD1 identical over 7 bases. Germline CDR1 is MNHNS and CDR2 is SASEGT. CDR3 length: 14 residues. V gave up 6 bases and J gave up 6 bases; unmatched junction bases: 11. The CDR3 spells CASSAETGVGEQYF. The CDR3 coding sequence is TGTGCCAGCAGCGCCGAAACAGGGGTAGGCGAGCAGTACTTC.

The rearrangement joins TRBV28 to TRBJ1-2; the D gene is possibly TRBD1 (5 bases). Germline V gene data show CDR1 as MDHEN and CDR2 as SYDVKM. V was pared by 6 bases and J by 8 bases, with 16 bases between. CDR3 length equals 13 residues. DNA for the CDR3: TGTGCCAGCAGCCGCGGGGGATCGTTGGGCTACACCTTC. Amino acids: CASSRGGSLGYTF.

The CDR3, as DNA: TGTGCCACCACCGGGGACTCTGGAAACACCATATATTTT. It encodes CATTGDSGNTIYF. This rearrangement joins TRBV10-3 to TRBJ1-3; D not resolved. In germline, CDR1 is ENHRY, CDR2 SYGVKD. The V and J ends lost 10 bases and 0 bases respectively, with 10 bases between them. The CDR3 has 13 amino acids.

This clone was observed a handful of times. J is TRBJ1-3 and V is TRBV28; D uncertain. CDR3 length equals 15 residues. Germline V gene data show CDR1 as MDHEN and CDR2 as SYDVKM. Trimming removed 2 bases from V and 1 base from J, with 9 bases in between. For the CDR3, the DNA is TGTGCCAGCAGTTTAGAGGCCTGGTCTGGAAACACCATATATTTT. It specifies CASSLEAWSGNTIYF.

This clone was found a few times. The V and J genes are TRBV28 and TRBJ2-2; D remains ambiguous. From germline, CDR1 is MDHEN and CDR2 SYDVKM. Trimming left V 5 bases short and J 5 bases short, with 9 bases between. The CDR3 has 13 residues. DNA for the CDR3: TGTGCCAGCAGTATGTCAATTACCGGGGAGCTGTTTTTT. Amino acids: CASSMSITGELFF.

This chain joins TRBV7-2 and TRBJ2-1; either TRBD1 or TRBD2 may supply D (6 bases each). Germline loops: CDR1 SGHTA, CDR2 FQGNSA. The CDR3 is 18 amino acids. Between the trimmed V and J ends, which lost 5 bases and 3 bases, there was a span of 23 bases. The CDR3 nucleotides are TGTGCCAGCAGCCCGAACGGGGGCTCCCTATTCTACTACAATGAGCAGTTCTTC. It translates to CASSPNGGSLFYYNEQFF.